This passage covers 17 T cell receptor beta chains from one sample sequenced in a study of identical twins. TCRdb analysed the 5' RACE reads with MiXCR anew, one entry per CDR3 protein. The sample holds approximately 210,000 distinct CDR3 sequences, over 5.5% seen once. This sample was shared with a second study, whose subject was T cells expressing NK-cell markers.

Material for sequencing was CD8+ T cells sorted from blood. The receptors were gathered from a woman younger than 35 in good health.

This clonotype has ten or more counts. This chain joins TRBV12-5 and TRBJ2-7, with 12 bases aligning to TRBD2. CDR3 length: 15 residues. Germline values: CDR1 LGHNT, CDR2 FRNRAP. With V trimmed by 5 bases and J by 3 bases, 5 bases remained unmatched. CDR3 residues: CASGLGTSGLYEQYF. CDR3 bases: TGTGCTAGTGGTCTCGGGACTAGCGGGCTCTACGAGCAGTACTTC.

This chain links TRBV4-1 with TRBJ1-2; D gene ambiguous. The germline gives CDR1 MGHRA, CDR2 YSYEKL. Trimming took 6 bases from V and 2 from J, leaving 10 bases between them. This CDR3 is built from 13 residues. The CDR3, as DNA: TGCGCCAGCAGAGGGCTCACCAACTATGGCTACACCTTC. It codes for CASRGLTNYGYTF.

This clonotype showed up just a few times. The V and J genes are TRBV6-4 and TRBJ2-2; D unresolved. This CDR3 has 17 residues. The V gene's germline CDR1 is MRHNA and CDR2 SNTAGT. V lost 4 bases, J lost 4 bases, and 19 bases lay in between. CDR3 sequence (DNA): TGTGCCAGCAGTGCCGATGGGGAAAGGCTGGCCACCGGGGAGCTGTTTTTT. This encodes CASSADGERLATGELFF.

This clonotype was counted only a few times. The chain employs TRBV7-8 and TRBJ1-5; D not resolved. This CDR3 has 14 amino acids. In germline, CDR1 is SGHVS, CDR2 FQNEAQ. Trimming removed 6 bases at V and 6 bases at J, with 15 bases between. The DNA for the CDR3 is TGTGCCAGCAGTGTGGGGATGGATATTCAGCCCCAGCATTTT. Its protein product is CASSVGMDIQPQHF.

The sample holds a few counts of this clonotype. This chain connects TRBV7-2 to TRBJ1-5; 11 positions match TRBD1. The V gene's germline CDR1 is SGHTA and CDR2 FQGNSA. The trim removed 6 bases at V and 6 bases at J, leaving 13 bases unmatched. This CDR3 contains 17 residues. The DNA of the CDR3 is TGTGCCAGCAGTTGGACAGGGGGCCCCACTGGGGGTCAGCCCCAGCATTTT. Its translation: CASSWTGGPTGGQPQHF.

Comment on this clonotype: Since a much larger clone is just one base distant, this may be a read error. The J gene is TRBJ2-4, the V gene TRBV20-1, with 7 bases aligning to TRBD1. Germline V gene data show CDR1 as DFQATT and CDR2 as SNEGSKA (reference sequence). Unmatched junction bases numbered 10, after V lost 1 base and J lost 7 bases. There are 15 residues in the CDR3. Here the CDR3 DNA reads TGCAGTGCTAGAGCATCGACAGGGTCGGGGAACATTCAGTACTTC. Amino acid sequence: CSARASTGSGNIQYF.

This clonotype showed up just a few times. This chain joins TRBV5-6 and TRBJ1-1; TRBD1 matches 7 bases. Germline CDR1 reads SGHDT; CDR2 reads YYEEEE. This CDR3 spans 13 amino acids. After removal of 7 bases from V and 7 bases from J, the junction contained 10 bases not matched to a gene. The CDR3 DNA reads TGTGCCAGCCACCAGGGACAGAAAATTGAAGCTTTCTTT. Translating gives CASHQGQKIEAFF. Full variable domain (rest looked up from reference TRBV5-6 and TRBJ1-1): DAGVTQSPTHLIKTRGQQVTLRCSPKSGHDTVSWYQQALGQGPQFIFQYYEEEERQRGNFPDRFSGHQFPNYSSELNVNALLLGDSALYLCASHQGQKIEAFFGQGTRLTVV.

The chain uses TRBV2 and TRBJ1-1; D ambiguous. Per the germline V gene, CDR1 is SNHLY and CDR2 is FYNNEI. This CDR3 is 11 amino acids long. V lost 10 bases and J lost 6, with 12 bases in between. CDR3 in amino acids: CAIYRVAEAFF. CDR3 nucleotide sequence: TGTGCCATCTATCGAGTTGCTGAAGCTTTCTTT.

The chain carries TRBV9 and TRBJ2-3, with D possibly being TRBD2 (7 bases). Trimming shortened V by 4 bases and J by 4 bases, and 19 bases separated the two germline ends. Germline V lookup: CDR1 SGDLS, CDR2 YYNGEE. The CDR3 totals 16 residues. In nucleotides, the CDR3 is TGTGCCAGCAGCCTCCCGGGGGCGGGAGAAGCAGATACGCAGTATTTT. This encodes CASSLPGAGEADTQYF.

This clonotype was recorded many times. The rearrangement links TRBV6-2 or TRBV6-3 to TRBJ2-3; TRBD2 matches at 10 bases. The CDR3 is 15 residues long. Losses at the gene ends were 6 bases for V and 2 bases for J; bases not matched to a gene: 5. The germline V gene encodes CDR1 MNHEY and CDR2 SVGEGT. In DNA form, the CDR3 reads TGTGCCAGCAGCCTCGGACTAGCGGACACAGATACGCAGTATTTT. Encoded protein: CASSLGLADTDTQYF.

This clonotype was seen at least ten times. V gene TRBV7-7 combines with J gene TRBJ2-7, with TRBD2 as a possible D gene (5 bases). Trimming left V 5 bases short and J 0 bases short, with 8 bases between. CDR1 and CDR2 from the germline V gene are SSHAT and FNYEAQ (reference sequence). CDR3 length: 13 residues. CDR3 in DNA: TGTGCCAGCAGCCCCGGGATCTCCTACGAGCAGTACTTC. Protein product: CASSPGISYEQYF.

The sample holds many counts of this clonotype. V usage is TRBV20-1 and J usage is TRBJ1-4; D gene uncertain. Germline V lookup: CDR1 DFQATT, CDR2 SNEGSKA (reference sequence). The CDR3 totals 17 residues. Trimming took 1 base from V and 0 from J, leaving 15 bases between them. The CDR3 DNA sequence: TGCAGTGCTAGAGGCCTAAATCCTTCTGCAACTAATGAAAAACTGTTTTTT. It specifies CSARGLNPSATNEKLFF.

This clonotype was observed many times. DNA of the CDR3: TGCGCCAGCCCCCCCCGCGAGCAGTACTTC. Encoded protein: CASPPREQYF. The chain recombines TRBV5-1 with TRBJ2-7; D gene unclear. Per the germline V gene, CDR1 is SGHRS and CDR2 is YFSETQ. Trimming removed 7 bases from V and 6 bases from J, with 8 bases in between. The CDR3 is 10 residues long.

The genes are TRBV30 and TRBJ1-2; D possibly corresponds to TRBD1 (6 bases). The CDR3 runs to 13 residues. Germline CDR1 and CDR2: GTSNPN and SVGIG (reference sequence). V was trimmed by 4 bases and J by 4 bases, leaving 13 bases between them. CDR3: CAWTLGGIYGYTF. The CDR3 coding sequence is TGTGCCTGGACCCTAGGGGGGATCTATGGCTACACCTTC.

This clonotype appeared many times. The rearrangement links TRBV3-1 to TRBJ2-3, with 9 positions matching TRBD1. V was pared by 11 bases and J by 4 bases, with 22 bases of the junction left unmatched. Germline V lookup: CDR1 LGHDT, CDR2 YNNKEL (reference sequence). The CDR3 spans 18 residues. The CDR3 DNA is TGTGCCTCCTGCCCGGTCTTCCACAGGGGGCGGGTGGCAGATACGCAGTATTTT. As protein: CASCPVFHRGRVADTQYF.

This clonotype was counted a few times. V usage is TRBV12-3 or TRBV12-4 and J usage is TRBJ1-5, with 10 bases that match TRBD1. The CDR3 is 15 amino acids. V shed 5 bases, J shed 4 bases, and the junction held 5 bases outside the gene matches. The CDR3 DNA reads TGTGCCAGCAGTGTGACAGGGGGCCGGAATCAGCCCCAGCATTTT. It yields the protein CASSVTGGRNQPQHF.

V usage is TRBV20-1 and J usage is TRBJ1-5, with 7 bases fitting TRBD1. The CDR3 covers 13 residues. Germline-derived CDR1 and CDR2 are DFQATT and SNEGSKA (reference sequence). The CDR3 sequence is CSLGDSRNQPQHF. For the CDR3, the DNA is TGCAGCCTAGGGGACAGCCGAAATCAGCCCCAGCATTTT.